This TCR beta chain is from a study of T cells expressing NK-cell markers (dated by TCRdb to about 2020). Looking at the study overall: TCR beta-chain repertoires were profiled in sorted CD3+CD56+NKG2C+, CD3+CD56+NKG2C- and CD3+CD56-NKG2C+ T-cell subsets from roughly eight donors. Among the eight sequenced donors, seven were HCMV-seropositive and one was HCMV-seronegative. All eight donors whose samples were sequenced were randomly selected healthy volunteers, three of them men and five women. The libraries were sequenced on Illumina HiSeq 2000/2500, MiSeq or NextSeq, producing 2 x 150 bp reads. Overall results and qualifications from the work: Whether the expanded NKG2C-expressing T cell clones were specific for HCMV antigens was left unclear. In over five donors, the dominant CD3+CD56+NKG2C+ clonotypes were among the top 10 CD8+ clonotypes and accounted for about 1.0-8% of CD8+ T cells. Those dominant clonotypes were again the most abundant among CD3+CD56-NKG2C+ cells in a handful of donors, at about 28.3-65%.

CDR1 is given as MDHEN and CDR2 as SYDVKM, both from the germline V gene. Taken from cysteine to phenylalanine, the CDR3 has 15 residues. No DNA accompanies this entry. A commercial ELISA kit detecting HCMV-specific IgG in serum was used to determine HCMV serostatus. Ficoll density gradient centrifugation was used to isolate peripheral blood mononuclear cells from blood. Sequencing took place on an Illumina HiSeq 2000. TCR beta cDNA libraries were prepared using 5'RACE template switching, which introduced a universal primer site and unique molecular identifiers. cDNA synthesis was primed from the TCR beta constant segment and was followed by two successive PCR amplification steps. The source study handled its data this way. Reads were demultiplexed and grouped by UMI with MIGEC, and clonotypes were assembled and quantified with MiTCR. To remove erroneous sequences, TCR cDNA sequences were retained only when supported by two or more reads. The tcR package was used for downstream repertoire analysis, and clonotypes were matched across fractions by CDR3 nucleotide sequence plus V segment. VDJmatch was used to annotate antigen specificity against VDJdb, with one amino acid substitution in CDR3 permitted. Each CDR3 protein sequence appears as one entry after TCRdb reprocessed the reads, and no DNA is included. It is TCRdb's table, rather than the study itself, that gives the V and J calls and clone size. This sample's table contains almost 450,000 distinct CDR3 sequences. The ten largest clones capture less than 7.5% of the sample.

As for this clonotype: The antigen it recognizes is unknown.

The rearrangement combines TRBV28 with TRBJ2-4; TCRdb reports TRBD2, a call that lacks DNA to check it against. Sequencing input: blood T cells: a sorted CD56 or NKG2C T cell subset, CD4+ or CD8+ T cells, or bulk PBMC T cells (not recorded which). The receptor comes from a woman aged 18-70 years in good health. The CDR3 has the sequence CASSDPGGAKNIQYF.